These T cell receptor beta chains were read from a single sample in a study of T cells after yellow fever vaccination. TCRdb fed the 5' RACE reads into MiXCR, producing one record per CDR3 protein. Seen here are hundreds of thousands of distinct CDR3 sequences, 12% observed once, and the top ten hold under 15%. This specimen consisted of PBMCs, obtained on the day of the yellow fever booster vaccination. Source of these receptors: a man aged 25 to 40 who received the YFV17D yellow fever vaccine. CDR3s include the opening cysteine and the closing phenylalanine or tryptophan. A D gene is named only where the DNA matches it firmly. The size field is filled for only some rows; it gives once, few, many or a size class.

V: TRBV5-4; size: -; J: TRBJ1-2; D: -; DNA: TGTGCCAGCAGCGGTATATACGTAATCGGGTCCAACTATGGCTACACCTTC; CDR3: CASSGIYVIGSNYGYTF
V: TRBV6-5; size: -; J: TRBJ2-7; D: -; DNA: TGTGCCAGCAGTTACGGGGGGGCAATGGGCGAGCAGTACTTC; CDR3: CASSYGGAMGEQYF
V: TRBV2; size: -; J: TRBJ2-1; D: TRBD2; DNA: TGTGCCAGCAGTTACAGCGGGAGTTCCCATGAGCAGTTCTTC; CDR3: CASSYSGSSHEQFF
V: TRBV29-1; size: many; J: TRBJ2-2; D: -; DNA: TGCAGCGTTGAGAACGGGGGGGAGCTGTTTTTT; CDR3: CSVENGGELFF
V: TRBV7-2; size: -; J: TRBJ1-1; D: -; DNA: TGTGCCAGCAGCTTGGGCAGCCCCAATGAAGCTTTCTTT; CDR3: CASSLGSPNEAFF
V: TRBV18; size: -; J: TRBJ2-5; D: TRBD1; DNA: TGTGCCAGCTCACCACTTCGGACAGGGGAAGAGACCCAGTACTTC; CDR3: CASSPLRTGEETQYF
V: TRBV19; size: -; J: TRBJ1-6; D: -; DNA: TGTGCCAGTAGTATCTCCGGGACGGGTAATTCACCCCTCCACTTT; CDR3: CASSISGTGNSPLHF
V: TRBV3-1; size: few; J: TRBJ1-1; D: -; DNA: TGTGCCAGCAGCCAATTACAGGGTGCCACTGAAGCTTTCTTT; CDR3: CASSQLQGATEAFF
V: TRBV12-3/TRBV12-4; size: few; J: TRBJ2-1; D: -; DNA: TGTGCCAGCAGTCGGACGGGACTCGGCTCCTACAATGAGCAGTTCTTC; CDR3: CASSRTGLGSYNEQFF
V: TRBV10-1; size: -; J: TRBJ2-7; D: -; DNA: TGCGCCAGCAAGGAGAGACTAGCCTACGAGCAGTACTTC; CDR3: CASKERLAYEQYF
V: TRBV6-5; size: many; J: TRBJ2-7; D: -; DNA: TGTGCCAGCAGTTACGTGGCGGGAACCTACGAGCAGTACTTC; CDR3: CASSYVAGTYEQYF
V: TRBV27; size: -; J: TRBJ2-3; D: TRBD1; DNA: TGTGCCAGCAGTTTATCCGGACAGGGGATAGGGAATTTT; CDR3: CASSLSGQGIGNF
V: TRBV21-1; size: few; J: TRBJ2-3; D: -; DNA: TGTGCCAGCAGCAAAGAAGGGGGGGAGCGGGATAAGACAGATACGCAGTATTTT; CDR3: CASSKEGGERDKTDTQYF
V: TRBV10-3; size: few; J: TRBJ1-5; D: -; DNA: TGTGCCATCGGAAGGGACGTTTCTTATCAGCCCCAGCATTTT; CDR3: CAIGRDVSYQPQHF
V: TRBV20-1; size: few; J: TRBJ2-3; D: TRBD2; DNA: TGCAGTGCGAGACTAGCGGGAGGGTTAGATACGCAGTATTTT; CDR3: CSARLAGGLDTQYF
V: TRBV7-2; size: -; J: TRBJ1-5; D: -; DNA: TGTGCCAGCAGCTCCGCTTCGGCCTTTAGCAATCAGCCCCAGCATTTT; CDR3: CASSSASAFSNQPQHF
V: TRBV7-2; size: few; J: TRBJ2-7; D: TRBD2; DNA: TGTGCCAGCAGCTTAATGGCGGGAGTGGGTGAGCAGTACTTC; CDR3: CASSLMAGVGEQYF
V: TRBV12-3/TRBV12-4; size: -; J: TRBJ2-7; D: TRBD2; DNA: TGTGCCAGCAGTTCTCCTAGCGGGCCCTACGAGCAGTACTTC; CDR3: CASSSPSGPYEQYF
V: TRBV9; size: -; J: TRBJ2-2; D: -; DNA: TGTGCCAGCAGCGTAGAAGTCAGAAGCACCGGGGAGCTGTTTTTT; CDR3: CASSVEVRSTGELFF
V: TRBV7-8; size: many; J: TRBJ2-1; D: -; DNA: TGTGCCAGCAGCTCGGGATCCTACAATGAGCAGTTCTTC; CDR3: CASSSGSYNEQFF
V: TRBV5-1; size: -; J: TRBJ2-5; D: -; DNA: TGCGCCAGCAGCTTGGAGGGCAGGTCGGGGGCCCAGTACTTC; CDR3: CASSLEGRSGAQYF
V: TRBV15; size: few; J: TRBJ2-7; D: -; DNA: TGTGCCACCAGCAGAGATCTCGGGGGATTGAGCTCCTACGAGCAGTACTTC; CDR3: CATSRDLGGLSSYEQYF
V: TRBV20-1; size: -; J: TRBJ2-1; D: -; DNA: TGCAGTGCAAGTATAAATGAGCAGTTCTTC; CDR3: CSASINEQFF
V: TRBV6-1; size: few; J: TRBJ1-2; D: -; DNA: TGTGCCAGCATTAGAACCGCATCTAACTATGGCTACACCTTC; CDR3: CASIRTASNYGYTF
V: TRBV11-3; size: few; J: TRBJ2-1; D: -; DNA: TGTGCCAGCAGCTTAGGGCGGGGGCGGGAGCCTTATAATGAGCAGTTCTTC; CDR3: CASSLGRGREPYNEQFF
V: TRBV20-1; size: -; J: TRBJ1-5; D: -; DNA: TGCAGTGCTGAGACATCGACAGTCCCGGGTCAGCCCCAGCATTTT; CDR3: CSAETSTVPGQPQHF
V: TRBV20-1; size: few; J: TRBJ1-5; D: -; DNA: TGCAGTGCTAGGGAAGGATATAGCAATCAGCCCCAGCATTTT; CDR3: CSAREGYSNQPQHF
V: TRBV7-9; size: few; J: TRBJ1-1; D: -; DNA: TGTGCCAGCAGCTTCTCGGACAGCACTGAAGCTTTCTTT; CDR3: CASSFSDSTEAFF
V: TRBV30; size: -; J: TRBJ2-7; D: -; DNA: TGTGCCTGGAGGGGGGGGCAAGGCGAGCAGTACTTC; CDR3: CAWRGGQGEQYF
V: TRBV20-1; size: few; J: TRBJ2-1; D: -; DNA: TGCAGTGCTAGAGTGGTCTCTGAGGGCGGGTTGTTCTTC; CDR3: CSARVVSEGGLFF
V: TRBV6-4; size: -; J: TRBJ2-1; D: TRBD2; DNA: TGTGCCAGCAGTGACTCGAAGTCTGGTGAACGCGGACTAGCATTCCCTGAGCAGTTCTTC; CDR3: CASSDSKSGERGLAFPEQFF
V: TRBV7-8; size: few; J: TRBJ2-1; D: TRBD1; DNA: TGTGCCAGCAGGGGACAGGTCAATGAGCAGTTCTTC; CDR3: CASRGQVNEQFF
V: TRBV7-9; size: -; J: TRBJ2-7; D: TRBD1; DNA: TGTGCCAGCAGCTTGGACAGGGAATTCTACGAGCAGTACTTC; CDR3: CASSLDREFYEQYF
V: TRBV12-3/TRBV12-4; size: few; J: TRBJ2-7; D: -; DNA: TGTGCCAGCAGTTTCGGTAGAAGTTTATCCTACGAGCAGTACTTC; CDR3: CASSFGRSLSYEQYF
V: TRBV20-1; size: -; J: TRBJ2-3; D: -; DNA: TGCAGTGCTACCACGATAAGCGGTAACGGGCGGGATACGCAGTATTTT; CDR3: CSATTISGNGRDTQYF
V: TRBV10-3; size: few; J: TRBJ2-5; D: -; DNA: TGTGCCATCAGTAGCGGAGACGGGGGAGAGACCCAGTACTTC; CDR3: CAISSGDGGETQYF
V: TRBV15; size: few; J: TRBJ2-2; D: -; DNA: TGTGCCACCAGGGGTACAGGCGCCGGGGAGCTGTTTTTT; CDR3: CATRGTGAGELFF
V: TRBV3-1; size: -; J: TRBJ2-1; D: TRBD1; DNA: TGTGCCAGCAGCCAGTTCGGACAGGGGGAGTTCTTC; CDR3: CASSQFGQGEFF
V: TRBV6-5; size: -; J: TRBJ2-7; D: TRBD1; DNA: TGTGCCAGCAGTTCGTCCGGGACAGGACTATCCGAGCAGTACTTC; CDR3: CASSSSGTGLSEQYF
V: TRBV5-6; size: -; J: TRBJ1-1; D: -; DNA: TGTGCCAGCAGCTTGGATCCACAGGGCGAATTAGCTTTCTTT; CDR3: CASSLDPQGELAFF
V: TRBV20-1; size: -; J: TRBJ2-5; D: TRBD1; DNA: TGCAGTGCTAGAGATTCGGCAGGGGGAGAGACCCAGTACTTC; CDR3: CSARDSAGGETQYF
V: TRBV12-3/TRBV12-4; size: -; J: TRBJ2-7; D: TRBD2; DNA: TGTGCCAGCAGTTGGTCTAGCGGGTACGAGCAGTACTTC; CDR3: CASSWSSGYEQYF
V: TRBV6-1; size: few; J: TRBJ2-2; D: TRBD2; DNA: TGTGCCAGCAGGCCTACGACTAGCGGGAGAAGCACCGGGGAGCTGTTTTTT; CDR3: CASRPTTSGRSTGELFF
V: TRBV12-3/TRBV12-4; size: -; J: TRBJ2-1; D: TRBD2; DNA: TGTGCCAGCAGGGGACTAGCGGGAGTCTCGGCCTACAATGAGCAGTTCTTC; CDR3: CASRGLAGVSAYNEQFF
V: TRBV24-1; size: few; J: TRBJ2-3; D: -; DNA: TGTGCCACCAGTGAGTCAGGGAGAGAGCGTGGTACGCAGTATTTT; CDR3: CATSESGRERGTQYF
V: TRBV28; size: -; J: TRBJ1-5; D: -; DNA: TGTGCCAGCAGTGTGGCCAATCAGCCCCAGCATTTT; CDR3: CASSVANQPQHF
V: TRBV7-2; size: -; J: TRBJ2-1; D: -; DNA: TGTGCCAGCAGCATTTCCCGGGACTTAAATGAGCAGTTCTTC; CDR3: CASSISRDLNEQFF
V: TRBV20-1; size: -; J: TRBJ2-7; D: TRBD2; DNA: TGCAGTGCTAGGTGGCTAGCGGGAGCCCCGAGGGATTACGAGCAGTACTTC; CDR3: CSARWLAGAPRDYEQYF